One and the same sample provided the 5 T cell receptor beta chains below, sequenced in a study of a mutant IDH1 vaccine in newly diagnosed glioma. Time point indicated: week 47, end of study. The investigators gave 300 ug of mutant IDH1 20-mer peptide in each vaccine dose, together with topical imiquimod. For these TCRs, the target antigens are not known. The assay was immunoSEQ multiplex PCR, and TCRdb's table has in-frame clones only and misses some. The data contain over 30,000 clones, approximately 90% of them singletons. Sample: PBMCs, taken from a glioma patient whose treatment included an IDH1 peptide vaccine. The receptors originated from a woman between 40 and 55 years old with glioma.

The J gene is TRBJ2-5, the V gene TRBV5-8; 10 positions match TRBD2. Trimming cost V 4 bases and J 5 bases; bases outside gene matches: 14. The CDR3 has 17 amino acids. Per the germline V gene, CDR1 is SGHTS and CDR2 is YDEGEE. In DNA form, the CDR3 reads TGTGCCAGCAGCCCGGGGTCGCTAGCGGGAGTTGCCGAGACCCAGTACTTC. It translates to CASSPGSLAGVAETQYF.

The chain uses TRBV30 and TRBJ1-1, with D unclear. V lost 5 bases and J 4 bases, leaving 11 bases between the germline ends. CDR1 is GTSNPN and CDR2 is SVGIG in the germline V gene (reference sequence). The CDR3 is 12 residues long. The CDR3 region is CAWGPSGTEAFF. CDR3 DNA sequence: TGTGCCTGGGGCCCAAGCGGCACTGAAGCTTTCTTT.

This rearrangement joins TRBV5-5 to TRBJ1-3; D gene ambiguous. Germline V gene data show CDR1 as SGHKS and CDR2 as YYEKEE (reference sequence). Trimming removed 4 bases from V and 2 bases from J, with 7 bases in between. The CDR3 length is 13 residues. The CDR3 region is CASSVDPGNTIYF. DNA of the CDR3: TGTGCCAGCAGCGTAGACCCTGGAAACACCATATATTTT.

The gene calls are TRBV6-1 and TRBJ1-5; D ambiguous. Trimming pared 8 bases from V and 1 base from J, leaving 9 bases between. This CDR3 spans 13 amino acids. Germline lookup yields CDR1 MNHNS and CDR2 SASEGT. CDR3 loop: CASRSGSNQPQHF. DNA for the CDR3: TGTGCCAGCCGGTCGGGGAGCAATCAGCCCCAGCATTTT.

A single count supports this clone. The rearrangement links TRBV27 to TRBJ1-4; no definite D call. The CDR3 spans 12 residues. The germline CDR1 and CDR2 sequences are MNHEY and SMNVEV (reference sequence). Trimming took 7 bases from V and 8 from J, leaving 11 bases between them. CDR3 in amino acids: CASMPPREKLFF. Written as DNA, the CDR3 is TGTGCCAGCATGCCACCGCGGGAAAAACTGTTTTTT.